The 9 T cell receptor beta chains reported below all come from one sample, sequenced in a study of T cell responses to AZD1222 COVID-19 vaccine (TCRdb year 2021). Receptor libraries were prepared by the immunoSEQ multiplex PCR assay. The immuneACCESS repertoire file appears here via TCRdb, limited to in-frame rearrangements. These files lack a portion of the clones; in checked studies, under half of the deficit traces to unresolved V genes, and the cause of the others is not known. This sample gives roughly 130,000 clones in total; around 94% of them show up just once. Together, the top ten hold roughly 6.6% of the sample. The sample's time point, from its label and the paper: baseline before first vaccination. Here the sequenced sample was peripheral blood, taken on day 0 of AZD1222 vaccination. These receptor sequences come from an adult in good health.

The chain joins TRBV7-9 to TRBJ2-5; 11 bases align to TRBD1. V shed 5 bases and J 9 bases; nucleotides not matched to a gene: 2. Germline V gives CDR1 SEHNR, CDR2 FQNEAQ (reference sequence). The CDR3 spans 12 residues. The CDR3 region has the DNA TGTGCCAGCAGCCAGGGACAGGGGGCCCAGTACTTC. It encodes CASSQGQGAQYF. Combining the CDR3 with reference TRBV7-9 and TRBJ2-5 gives the whole variable domain DTGVSQNPRHKITKRGQNVTFRCDPISEHNRLYWYRQTLGQGPEFLTYFQNEAQLEKSRLLSDRFSAERPKGSFSTLEIQRTEQGDSAMYLCASSQGQGAQYFGPGTRLLVL.

DNA for the CDR3: TGTGCCAGCAGTGAGAAGGGGAACTATGGCTACACCTTC. As protein: CASSEKGNYGYTF. The chain employs TRBV6-6 and TRBJ1-2; D perhaps matches TRBD1 (5 bases). Germline CDR1 and CDR2: MNHNY and SVGAGI (reference sequence). Trimming cost V 5 bases and J 2 bases, with 9 bases left between them. The CDR3 sequence is 13 residues long.

This chain links TRBV5-1 with TRBJ1-5; the match to TRBD1 covers 7 bases. Germline V CDR1 and CDR2: SGHRS, YFSETQ. The CDR3 runs 15 residues. V trimming: 0 bases; J trimming: 5 bases; junction bases outside the gene matches: 5. CDR3 sequence (DNA): TGCGCCAGCAGCTTGGAGCCGGGACAGCATCAGCCCCAGCATTTT. The encoded protein is CASSLEPGQHQPQHF.

The chain uses TRBV6-2 or TRBV6-3 and TRBJ1-1; D remains ambiguous. The V and J ends lost 7 bases and 0 bases respectively, with 12 bases between them. Germline loops: CDR1 MNHEY, CDR2 SVGEGT. The CDR3 contains 14 residues. For the CDR3, the DNA is TGTGCCAGCAACCCCAACAGAGTGAACACTGAAGCTTTCTTT. The encoded protein is CASNPNRVNTEAFF.

V gene TRBV15 combines with J gene TRBJ1-2; no definite D call. The V and J ends lost 0 bases and 3 bases respectively, with 17 bases between them. The V gene's germline CDR1 is LNHNV and CDR2 YYDKDF (reference sequence). The CDR3 has 17 amino acids. The CDR3 region is CATSRDSLNPAHYGYTF. CDR3 coding DNA: TGTGCCACCAGCAGAGACAGCCTAAACCCAGCTCACTATGGCTACACCTTC.

The DNA for the CDR3 is TGTGCCAGCAGCGAGTACCTCCGAAGGGGGCAAGGCACCCTCCACTTT. Amino acid sequence: CASSEYLRRGQGTLHF. V usage is TRBV2 and J usage is TRBJ1-6; 7 positions match TRBD1. The J segment lost 14 bases and the V segment lost 6 bases, leaving 19 bases of the junction unmatched. This CDR3 region has 16 residues. The germline CDR1 and CDR2 sequences are SNHLY and FYNNEI.

The chain carries TRBV5-1 and TRBJ2-2; 9 bases are a match to TRBD2. After removal of 1 base from V and 6 bases from J, the junction contained 7 bases not matched to a gene. The length of the CDR3 is 16 residues. Germline CDR1 SGHRS, CDR2 YFSETQ. The CDR3 reads CASSLLVAGGPGELFF. In DNA form, the CDR3 reads TGCGCCAGCAGCTTGTTAGTGGCGGGAGGGCCCGGGGAGCTGTTTTTT.

V gene TRBV28 combines with J gene TRBJ1-1, with D uncertain. Trimming left V 2 bases short and J 1 base short, with 11 bases between. The CDR3 spans 15 residues. The germline CDR1 and CDR2 sequences are MDHEN and SYDVKM. The CDR3 DNA sequence: TGTGCCAGCAGTTTACTGGTGGTTGAGAACACTGAAGCTTTCTTT. It encodes CASSLLVVENTEAFF.

The chain links TRBV7-9 to TRBJ2-2, with 9 bases matching TRBD2. This CDR3 is built from 16 residues. Germline V gene data show CDR1 as SEHNR and CDR2 as FQNEAQ (reference sequence). Losses at the gene ends were 4 bases for V and 3 bases for J; bases not matched to a gene: 6. The CDR3 coding sequence is TGTGCCAGCAGCTCACTTAGCGGGAGAGACACCGGGGAGCTGTTTTTT. Residues: CASSSLSGRDTGELFF.